The clone carrying this T cell receptor beta chain was counted between two and nine times. TCR alpha and beta CDR3s were amplified from mRNA by semiquantitative ARM-PCR. In ARM-PCR, communal superprimers followed tagged nested gene-specific primers for exponential amplification. MiXCR, applied by TCRdb to the multiplex PCR reads, yields one record per CDR3 protein. The table records 7,000 to 9,500 distinct CDR3 sequences, 54% of them present only once. These data originate in a study of relationships among human T cell subsets. The CD45RA-negative fraction was bead-selected with anti-CD45RO to obtain memory T cells. The CDR3 runs 15 residues. V was clipped by 5 bases and J by 9 bases; unmatched bases: 12. Germline V gene sequence: CDR1 SEHNR, CDR2 FQNEAQ (reference sequence).

This chain joins TRBV7-9 and TRBJ2-7, with 11 bases fitting TRBD1. The sample consisted of memory T cells sorted from blood. The TCR was taken from a man aged 35-49 years in good health. The CDR3 nucleotides read TGTGCCAGCAGCCCCCGGGGACAGGGGGGCAGGGGGCAGTACTTC. Translation: CASSPRGQGGRGQYF.